The source of this TCR beta chain is a study of T-cell reconstitution after alpha-beta-depleted transplantation in children. A remark on this clonotype: This may stem from a read error, because a much larger clone lies one nucleotide away.

Trimming stripped 2 bases from V and 5 bases from J, with 13 bases between. CDR1 SGHTA and CDR2 FQGNSA come from the germline V gene. The CDR3 length is 14 residues. Preparation of the TCRbeta library involved a method that used unique molecular identifiers. TCRdb ran MiXCR on the PCR reads and lists one entry per CDR3 protein. This sample has more than 550,000 distinct CDR3 sequences, with about 10% found just once. This receptor was obtained from a human donor who donated a stem cell graft to a child with acute myeloid leukemia. The chain has TRBV7-2 and TRBJ2-7, with D unresolved. This sample comprised PBMCs from the stem cell graft donor, obtained from the stem cell graft. The CDR3 bases are TGTGCCAGCAGCTTACACGCTATCGATAACGAGCAGTACTTC. Its protein is CASSLHAIDNEQYF.